Listed below are T cell receptor beta chains from one sample, sequenced in a study of vaccination effects on CD4 cells after COVID-19. No cognate antigen is known for these TCRs. Sequencing was performed with immunoSEQ multiplex PCR; in TCRdb, only in-frame clones are kept and a portion is missing. The table has fewer than 75,000 clones, 77% seen once. The sequencing here drew on CD4+ T cells from PBMCs cultured without peptide, taken before COVID-19 vaccination. These receptors were obtained from a human donor who received a COVID-19 vaccine. Both conserved end residues are part of each CDR3. A D gene is named only where the DNA matches it firmly. Size values are once, few and many counts, or a class for expanded clones, and some rows have none.

DNA | CDR3 | size | J | V | D
TGTGCCAGCAGTTACCGGGTGAACACTGAAGCTTTCTTT | CASSYRVNTEAFF | . | TRBJ1-1 | TRBV6-6 | .
TGCGCCAGCAGCCTAGCGGGGGTTAGCACAGATACGCAGTATTTT | CASSLAGVSTDTQYF | . | TRBJ2-3 | TRBV10-2 | TRBD2
TGCAGTGCTAGTCGAGGGGGCCCTGGAAACACCATATATTTT | CSASRGGPGNTIYF | . | TRBJ1-3 | TRBV20-1 | TRBD1
TGTGCCAGCAGCCAGAGGCCCAGCGGGGGGTCGGATACGCAGTATTTT | CASSQRPSGGSDTQYF | . | TRBJ2-3 | TRBV3-1/TRBV3-2 | TRBD2
TGTGCCAGCAGTCGGACAGGGATCTACAATGAGCAGTTCTTC | CASSRTGIYNEQFF | few | TRBJ2-1 | TRBV27 | TRBD1
TGTGCCAGCAGTTACTCGATTTCAGACGGTTCTTGGGAAAAACTGTTTTTT | CASSYSISDGSWEKLFF | . | TRBJ1-4 | TRBV6-2/TRBV6-3 | .
TGTGCCAGCAGGGGGTTAGCTAACTATGGCTACACCTTC | CASRGLANYGYTF | . | TRBJ1-2 | TRBV6-5 | .
TGTGCCAGTAGTATCCTCGGGGCGACGACTAATAATTCACCCCTCCACTTT | CASSILGATTNNSPLHF | . | TRBJ1-6 | TRBV19 | .
TGTGCCAGCAGCTCTGGGACTAGCGGGAACACCGGGGAGCTGTTTTTT | CASSSGTSGNTGELFF | . | TRBJ2-2 | TRBV7-3 | TRBD2
TGTGCCAGCAGTTACTCCCAAACAGGGTTTGAGACCCAGTACTTC | CASSYSQTGFETQYF | . | TRBJ2-5 | TRBV6-5 | .
TGTGCCAGCAGTGGAGAATGGAGCGGCTACACCTTC | CASSGEWSGYTF | . | TRBJ1-2 | TRBV25-1 | .
TGTGCCAGCAGTTTATCGAGGGGGGGGACCCAGTACTTC | CASSLSRGGTQYF | few | TRBJ2-5 | TRBV27 | .
TGCGCCAGCAGCCAAGGGGTGGATGGGGAGACCCAGTACTTC | CASSQGVDGETQYF | . | TRBJ2-5 | TRBV4-1 | .
TGCGCCAGCAGAGGGCTCACTGCGAACACCGGGGAGCTGTTTTTT | CASRGLTANTGELFF | . | TRBJ2-2 | TRBV5-1 | .
TGTGCCAGCAGTGAGATCGTTAGCACAGATACGCAGTATTTT | CASSEIVSTDTQYF | . | TRBJ2-3 | TRBV6-1 | .
TGCAGTGCTAGACCCAGCTATGGCTACACCTTC | CSARPSYGYTF | . | TRBJ1-2 | TRBV20-1 | .
TGTGCCACCAGCAGGACAGGGGGAAGGCAGCCCCAGCATTTT | CATSRTGGRQPQHF | . | TRBJ1-5 | TRBV15 | TRBD1
TGTGCCAGCAGCGTAGAATGGGGCGTCGACACCGGGGAGCTGTTTTTT | CASSVEWGVDTGELFF | . | TRBJ2-2 | TRBV9 | .
TGTGCCAGTAGGTATGGACAGGGGCCTTCACCCCTCCACTTT | CASRYGQGPSPLHF | . | TRBJ1-6 | TRBV19 | TRBD1
TGTGCCAGCAGCTCGGGGGGAGGGACAAAAGGGTCACCCCTCCACTTT | CASSSGGGTKGSPLHF | few | TRBJ1-6 | TRBV5-6 | .
TGTGCCAGTAGGTGGGGGAGTACAGATACGCAGTATTTT | CASRWGSTDTQYF | . | TRBJ2-3 | TRBV19 | .
TGTGCCACCAGTTCCCTCCTTCTTGTCAACTATAGCACAGATACGCAGTATTTT | CATSSLLLVNYSTDTQYF | few | TRBJ2-3 | TRBV24-1 | .
TGTGCCAGCAGTGAAAAGTCGGTTAGTAAAGCTTTCTTT | CASSEKSVSKAFF | . | TRBJ1-1 | TRBV6-1 | .
TGTGCCAGCAGCTTAAGGGGGTCTCGTGAGACCCAGTACTTC | CASSLRGSRETQYF | few | TRBJ2-5 | TRBV7-9 | .
TGCGCCAGCAGCCAGGGGACTAGCGGGGGGGCCGGAGAGACCCAGTACTTC | CASSQGTSGGAGETQYF | . | TRBJ2-5 | TRBV4-1 | TRBD2
TGTGCCAGTAGTCCGAAGGGGGATAGCACAGATACGCAGTATTTT | CASSPKGDSTDTQYF | . | TRBJ2-3 | TRBV19 | .
TGTGCCAGCAGCTTAGCAGGGGACACCGGGGAGCTGTTTTTT | CASSLAGDTGELFF | . | TRBJ2-2 | TRBV11-3 | .
TGCGCCAGCAGCCCGCGGGGGGTGGGCACAGATACGCAGTATTTT | CASSPRGVGTDTQYF | . | TRBJ2-3 | TRBV5-1 | TRBD2